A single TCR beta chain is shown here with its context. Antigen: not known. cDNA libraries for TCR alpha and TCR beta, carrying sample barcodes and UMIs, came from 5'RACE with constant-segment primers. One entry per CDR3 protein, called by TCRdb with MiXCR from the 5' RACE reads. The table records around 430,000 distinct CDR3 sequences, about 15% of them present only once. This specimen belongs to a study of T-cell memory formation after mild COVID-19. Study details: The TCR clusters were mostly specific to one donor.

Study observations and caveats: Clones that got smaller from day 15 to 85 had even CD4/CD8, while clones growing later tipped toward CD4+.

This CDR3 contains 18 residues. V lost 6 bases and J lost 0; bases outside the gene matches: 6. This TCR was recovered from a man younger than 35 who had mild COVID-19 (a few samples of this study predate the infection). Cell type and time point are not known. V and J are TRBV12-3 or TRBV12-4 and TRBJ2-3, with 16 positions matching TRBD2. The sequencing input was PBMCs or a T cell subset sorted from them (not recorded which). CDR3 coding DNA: TGTGCCAGCAGATATCCGGGACTAGCGGGGGGGAGCACAGATACGCAGTATTTT. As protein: CASRYPGLAGGSTDTQYF.